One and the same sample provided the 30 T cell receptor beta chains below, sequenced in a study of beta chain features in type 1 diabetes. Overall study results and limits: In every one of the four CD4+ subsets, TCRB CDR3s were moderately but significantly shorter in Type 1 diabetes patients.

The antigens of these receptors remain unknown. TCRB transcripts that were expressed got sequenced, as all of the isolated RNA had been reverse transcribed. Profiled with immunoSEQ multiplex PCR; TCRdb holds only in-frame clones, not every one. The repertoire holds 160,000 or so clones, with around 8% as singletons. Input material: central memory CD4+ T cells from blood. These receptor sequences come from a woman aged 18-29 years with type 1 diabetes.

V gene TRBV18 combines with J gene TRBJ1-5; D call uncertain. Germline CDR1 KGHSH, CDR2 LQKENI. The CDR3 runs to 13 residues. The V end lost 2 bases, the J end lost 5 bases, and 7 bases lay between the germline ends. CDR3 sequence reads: CASSPTQDQPQHF. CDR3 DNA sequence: TGTGCCAGCTCACCAACCCAGGATCAGCCCCAGCATTTT.

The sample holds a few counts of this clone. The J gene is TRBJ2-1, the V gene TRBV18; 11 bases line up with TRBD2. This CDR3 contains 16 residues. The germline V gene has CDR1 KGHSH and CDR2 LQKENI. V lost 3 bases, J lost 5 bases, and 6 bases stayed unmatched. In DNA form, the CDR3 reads TGTGCCAGCTCACCTTCGACTAGCGGGGCTAACAATGAGCAGTTCTTC. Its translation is CASSPSTSGANNEQFF.

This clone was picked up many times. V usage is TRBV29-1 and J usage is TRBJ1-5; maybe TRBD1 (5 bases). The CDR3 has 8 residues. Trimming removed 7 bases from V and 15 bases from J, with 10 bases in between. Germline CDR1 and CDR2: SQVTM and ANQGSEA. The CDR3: CSDHDRHF. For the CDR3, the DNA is TGCAGCGACCACGACAGGCATTTT.

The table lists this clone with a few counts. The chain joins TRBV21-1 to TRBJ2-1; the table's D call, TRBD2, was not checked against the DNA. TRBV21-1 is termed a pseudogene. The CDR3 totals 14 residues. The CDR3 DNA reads TGTGCCAGCAGCAAAAAGGCTAGCCCCAATGAGCAGTTCTTC. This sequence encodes CASSKKASPNEQFF.

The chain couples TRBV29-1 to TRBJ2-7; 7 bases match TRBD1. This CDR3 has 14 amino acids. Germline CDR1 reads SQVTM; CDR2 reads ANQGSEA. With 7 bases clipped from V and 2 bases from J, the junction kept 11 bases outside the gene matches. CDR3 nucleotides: TGCAGCGCCGTGCCCTGGACAGGCACCTACGAGCAGTACTTC. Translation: CSAVPWTGTYEQYF.

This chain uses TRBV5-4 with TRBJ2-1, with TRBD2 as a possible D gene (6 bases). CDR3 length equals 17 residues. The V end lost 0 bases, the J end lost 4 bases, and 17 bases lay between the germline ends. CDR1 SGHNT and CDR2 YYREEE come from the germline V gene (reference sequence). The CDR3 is CASSLAKTRVGYNEQFF. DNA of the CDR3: TGTGCCAGCAGCTTGGCCAAGACTAGAGTGGGATACAATGAGCAGTTCTTC.

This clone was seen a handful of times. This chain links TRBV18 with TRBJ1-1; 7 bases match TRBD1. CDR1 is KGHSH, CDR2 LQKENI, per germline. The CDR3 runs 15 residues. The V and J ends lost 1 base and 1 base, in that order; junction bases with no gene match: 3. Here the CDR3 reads CASSPQRTGNTEAFF. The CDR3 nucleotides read TGTGCCAGCTCACCACAGCGGACAGGGAACACTGAAGCTTTCTTT.

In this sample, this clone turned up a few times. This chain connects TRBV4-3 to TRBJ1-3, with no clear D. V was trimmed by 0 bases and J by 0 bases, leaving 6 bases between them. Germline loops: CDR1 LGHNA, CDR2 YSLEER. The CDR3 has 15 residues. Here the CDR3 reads CASSQDLYSGNTIYF. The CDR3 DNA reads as TGCGCCAGCAGCCAAGATTTATACTCTGGAAACACCATATATTTT.

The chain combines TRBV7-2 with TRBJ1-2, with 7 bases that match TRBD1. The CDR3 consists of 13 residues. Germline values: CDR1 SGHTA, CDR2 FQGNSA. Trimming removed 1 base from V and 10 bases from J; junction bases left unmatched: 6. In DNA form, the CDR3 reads TGTGCCAGCAGCTTAGGGTGGACAGGCAACTACACCTTC. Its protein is CASSLGWTGNYTF.

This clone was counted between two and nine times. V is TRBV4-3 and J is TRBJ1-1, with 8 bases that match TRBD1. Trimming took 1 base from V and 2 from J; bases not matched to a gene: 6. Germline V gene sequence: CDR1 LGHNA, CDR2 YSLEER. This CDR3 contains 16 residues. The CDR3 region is CASSQGTGQANTEAFF. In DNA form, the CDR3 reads TGCGCCAGCAGCCAAGGAACGGGACAGGCTAACACTGAAGCTTTCTTT.

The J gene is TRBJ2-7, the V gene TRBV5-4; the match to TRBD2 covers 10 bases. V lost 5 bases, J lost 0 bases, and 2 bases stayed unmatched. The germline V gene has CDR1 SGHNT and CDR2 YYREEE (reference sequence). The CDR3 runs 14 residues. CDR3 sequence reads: CASRGTSDSYEQYF. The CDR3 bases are TGTGCCAGCAGGGGGACTAGCGACTCCTACGAGCAGTACTTC.

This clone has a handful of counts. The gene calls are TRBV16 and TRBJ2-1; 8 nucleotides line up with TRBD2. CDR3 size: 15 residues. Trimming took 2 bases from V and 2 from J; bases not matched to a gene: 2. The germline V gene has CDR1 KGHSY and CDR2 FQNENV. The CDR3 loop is CASSQAGGPYNEQFF. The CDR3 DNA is TGTGCCAGCAGCCAAGCGGGGGGACCCTACAATGAGCAGTTCTTC.

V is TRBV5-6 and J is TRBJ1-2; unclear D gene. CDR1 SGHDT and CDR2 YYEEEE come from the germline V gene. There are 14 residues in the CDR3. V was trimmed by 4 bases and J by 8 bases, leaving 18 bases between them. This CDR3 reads CASSQNFEGRGYTF. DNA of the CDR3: TGTGCCAGCAGCCAAAACTTTGAGGGCCGGGGCTACACCTTC.

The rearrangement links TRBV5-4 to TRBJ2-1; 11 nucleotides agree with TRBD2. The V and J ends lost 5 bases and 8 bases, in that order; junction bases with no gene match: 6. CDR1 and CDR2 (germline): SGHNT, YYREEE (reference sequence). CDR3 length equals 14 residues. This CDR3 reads CASSVAGGPDEQFF. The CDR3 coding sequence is TGTGCCAGCAGTGTAGCGGGAGGGCCCGATGAGCAGTTCTTC.

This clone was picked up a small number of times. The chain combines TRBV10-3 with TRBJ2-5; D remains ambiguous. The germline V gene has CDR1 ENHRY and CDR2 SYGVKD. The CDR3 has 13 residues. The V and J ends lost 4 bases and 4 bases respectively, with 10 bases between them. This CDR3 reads CAISVNGRETQYF. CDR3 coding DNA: TGTGCCATCAGTGTCAATGGCAGAGAGACCCAGTACTTC.

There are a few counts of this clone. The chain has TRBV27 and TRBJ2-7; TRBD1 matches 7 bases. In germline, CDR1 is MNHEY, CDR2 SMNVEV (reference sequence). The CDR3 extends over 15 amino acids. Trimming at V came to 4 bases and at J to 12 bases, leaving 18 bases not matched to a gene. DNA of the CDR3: TGTGCCAGCAGTTACCAGTTTACAGGGGCTTTGACGAGGTACTTC. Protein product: CASSYQFTGALTRYF.

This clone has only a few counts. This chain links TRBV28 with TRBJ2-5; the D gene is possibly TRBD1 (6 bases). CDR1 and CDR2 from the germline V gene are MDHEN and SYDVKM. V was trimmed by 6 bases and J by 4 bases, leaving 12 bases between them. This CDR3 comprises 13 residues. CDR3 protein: CASRGTPLETQYF. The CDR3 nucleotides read TGTGCCAGCAGGGGGACACCTCTAGAGACCCAGTACTTC.

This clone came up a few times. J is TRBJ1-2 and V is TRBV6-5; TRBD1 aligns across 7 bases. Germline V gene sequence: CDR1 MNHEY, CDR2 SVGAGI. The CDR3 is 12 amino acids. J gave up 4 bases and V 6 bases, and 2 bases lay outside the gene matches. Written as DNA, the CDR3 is TGTGCCAGCAGGGGGGACAGCTATGGCTACACCTTC. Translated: CASRGDSYGYTF.

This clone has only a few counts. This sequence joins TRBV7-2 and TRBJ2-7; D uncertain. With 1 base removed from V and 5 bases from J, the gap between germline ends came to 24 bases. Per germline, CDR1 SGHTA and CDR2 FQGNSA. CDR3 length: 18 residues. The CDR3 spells CASSLGGPGPLSPNEQYF. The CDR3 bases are TGTGCCAGCAGCTTAGGAGGTCCCGGTCCTCTTTCACCTAACGAGCAGTACTTC.

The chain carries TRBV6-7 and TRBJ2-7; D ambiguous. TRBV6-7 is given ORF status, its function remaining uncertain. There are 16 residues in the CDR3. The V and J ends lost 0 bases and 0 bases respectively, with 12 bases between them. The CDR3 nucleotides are TGTGCCAGCAGTTACTCATTCGACTCCCCCTCCTACGAGCAGTACTTC. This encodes CASSYSFDSPSYEQYF.

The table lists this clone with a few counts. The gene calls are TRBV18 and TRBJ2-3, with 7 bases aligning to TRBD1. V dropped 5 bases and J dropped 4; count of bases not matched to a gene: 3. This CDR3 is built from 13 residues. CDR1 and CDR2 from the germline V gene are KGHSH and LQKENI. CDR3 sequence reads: CASSKTGPDTQYF. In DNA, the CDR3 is TGTGCCAGCTCAAAGACAGGGCCAGATACGCAGTATTTT.

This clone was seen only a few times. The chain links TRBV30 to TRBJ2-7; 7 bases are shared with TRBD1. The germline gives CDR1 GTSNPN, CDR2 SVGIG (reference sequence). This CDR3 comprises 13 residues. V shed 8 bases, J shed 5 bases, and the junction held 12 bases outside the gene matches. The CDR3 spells CAGTFTGAHEQYF. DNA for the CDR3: TGTGCCGGCACCTTTACAGGGGCTCACGAGCAGTACTTC.

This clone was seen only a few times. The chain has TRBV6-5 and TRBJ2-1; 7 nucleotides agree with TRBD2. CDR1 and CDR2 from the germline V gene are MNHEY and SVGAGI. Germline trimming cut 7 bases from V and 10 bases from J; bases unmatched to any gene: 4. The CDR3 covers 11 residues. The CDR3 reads CASTAGGEQFF. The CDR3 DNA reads TGTGCCAGCACCGCCGGGGGGGAGCAGTTCTTC.

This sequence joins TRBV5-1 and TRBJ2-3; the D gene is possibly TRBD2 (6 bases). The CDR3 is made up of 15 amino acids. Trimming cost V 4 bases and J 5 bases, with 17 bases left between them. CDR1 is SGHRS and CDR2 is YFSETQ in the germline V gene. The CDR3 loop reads CASSVLGGPGDTQYF. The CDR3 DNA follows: TGCGCCAGCAGCGTCCTTGGAGGGCCGGGAGATACGCAGTATTTT.

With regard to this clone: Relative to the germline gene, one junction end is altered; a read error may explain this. CDR3 residues: CAISSGTSQTGELFF. CDR3 nucleotides: TGTGCCATCAGTTCCGGGACTAGCCAGACCGGGGAGCTGTTTTTT. The chain couples TRBV6-5 to TRBJ2-2, with 9 bases fitting TRBD2. Germline loops: CDR1 MNHEY, CDR2 SVGAGI. The CDR3 is 15 amino acids.

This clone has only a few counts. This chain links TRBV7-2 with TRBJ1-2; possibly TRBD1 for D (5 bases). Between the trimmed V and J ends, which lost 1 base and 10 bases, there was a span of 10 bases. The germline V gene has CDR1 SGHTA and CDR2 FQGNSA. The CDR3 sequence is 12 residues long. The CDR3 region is CASSLDRHDYTF. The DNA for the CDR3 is TGTGCCAGCAGCTTAGACAGGCATGACTACACCTTC.

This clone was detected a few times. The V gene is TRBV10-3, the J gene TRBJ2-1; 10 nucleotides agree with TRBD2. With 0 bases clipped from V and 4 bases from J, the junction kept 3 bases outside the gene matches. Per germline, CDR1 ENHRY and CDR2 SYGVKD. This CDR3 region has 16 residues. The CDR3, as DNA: TGTGCCATCAGTGAGTCGCAGCGGGAGGGATACAATGAGCAGTTCTTC. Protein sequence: CAISESQREGYNEQFF.

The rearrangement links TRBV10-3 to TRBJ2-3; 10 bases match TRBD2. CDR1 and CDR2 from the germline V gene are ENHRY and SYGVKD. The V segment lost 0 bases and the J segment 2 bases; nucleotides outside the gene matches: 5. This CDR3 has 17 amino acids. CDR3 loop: CAISESKREGFTDTQYF. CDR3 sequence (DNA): TGTGCCATCAGTGAGTCCAAGCGGGAGGGATTCACAGATACGCAGTATTTT.

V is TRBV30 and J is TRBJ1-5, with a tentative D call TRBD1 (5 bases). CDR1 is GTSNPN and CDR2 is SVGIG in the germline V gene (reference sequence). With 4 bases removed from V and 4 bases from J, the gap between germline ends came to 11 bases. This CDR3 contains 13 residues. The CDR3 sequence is CAWTPGGNQPQHF. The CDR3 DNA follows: TGTGCCTGGACCCCCGGGGGAAATCAGCCCCAGCATTTT.

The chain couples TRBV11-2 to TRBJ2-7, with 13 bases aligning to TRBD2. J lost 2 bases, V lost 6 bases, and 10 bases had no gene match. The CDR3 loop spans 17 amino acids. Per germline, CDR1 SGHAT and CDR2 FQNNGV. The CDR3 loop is CASSLTSGGPITYEQYF. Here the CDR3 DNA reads TGTGCCAGCAGTCTGACTAGCGGGGGGCCTATAACCTACGAGCAGTACTTC.